The 21 T cell receptor beta chains presented below share a single source sample, sequenced in a study of response to subunit inactivated influenza vaccine. MiXCR, run by TCRdb on the RT-PCR reads, gives a single entry per CDR3 protein. Counted here are hundreds of thousands of distinct CDR3 sequences, 18% occurring once; the ten biggest clones make up approximately 10%. The starting material was PBMCs from blood, obtained roughly 5 days after vaccination. All receptors derive from a man between 50 and 59 years old who received an inactivated influenza vaccine.

This clonotype was counted ten times or more. The chain carries TRBV20-1 and TRBJ2-5; perhaps TRBD2 as D (6 bases). The CDR3 spans 12 residues. V was shortened by 4 bases and J by 4 bases, with 10 bases between the two germline ends. The V gene's germline CDR1 is DFQATT and CDR2 SNEGSKA (reference sequence). The CDR3 nucleotides are TGCAGTGCTACTGGGGGAGGAGAGACCCAGTACTTC. Protein sequence: CSATGGGETQYF.

This chain uses TRBV5-1 with TRBJ2-1; D uncertain. Trimming took 4 bases from V and 8 from J, leaving 7 bases between them. Germline V gives CDR1 SGHRS, CDR2 YFSETQ. The CDR3 spans 11 residues. The CDR3 is CASSDQHEQFF. The CDR3 nucleotides read TGCGCCAGCAGCGATCAGCATGAGCAGTTCTTC. Variable domain in full (rest from reference TRBV5-1 and TRBJ2-1): KAGVTQTPRYLIKTRGQQVTLSCSPISGHRSVSWYQQTPGQGLQFLFEYFSETQRNKGNFPGRFSGRQFSNSRSEMNVSTLELGDSALYLCASSDQHEQFFGPGTRLTVL.

The sample holds a few counts of this clonotype. The chain joins TRBV7-2 to TRBJ2-7, with TRBD2 matching over 8 bases. Germline V gene sequence: CDR1 SGHTA, CDR2 FQGNSA. The CDR3 covers 16 residues. With 0 bases clipped from V and 0 bases from J, the junction kept 4 bases outside the gene matches. The CDR3 sequence is CASSLALAVSSYEQYF. CDR3 in DNA: TGTGCCAGCAGCTTAGCACTAGCGGTGAGCTCCTACGAGCAGTACTTC.

The chain recombines TRBV7-6 with TRBJ2-7; TRBD1 matches at 11 bases. The CDR3 has 15 amino acids. Germline CDR1 SGHVS, CDR2 FNYEAQ. V gave up 4 bases and J gave up 6 bases; unmatched junction bases: 8. CDR3 in DNA: TGTGCCAGCAGCTCCGGGACAGGGGGATTTGGCGAGCAGTACTTC. Translation: CASSSGTGGFGEQYF.

The chain has TRBV27 and TRBJ1-2; 8 bases line up with TRBD1. The CDR3 loop spans 15 amino acids. CDR1 is MNHEY and CDR2 is SMNVEV in the germline V gene (reference sequence). With 6 bases clipped from V and 7 bases from J, the junction kept 13 bases outside the gene matches. CDR3 region: CASRSMDRVVGGYTF. The DNA of the CDR3 is TGTGCCAGCAGATCAATGGACAGGGTGGTTGGTGGCTACACCTTC.

The chain joins TRBV10-3 to TRBJ2-7; 11 positions agree with TRBD2. V was pared by 0 bases and J by 3 bases, with 1 base of the junction left unmatched. CDR1 ENHRY and CDR2 SYGVKD come from the germline V gene. The CDR3 runs 15 residues. CDR3 nucleotides: TGTGCCATCAGTGAGTCGACTAGCGGGGTCTACGAGCAGTACTTC. This sequence encodes CAISESTSGVYEQYF.

In its sample, this clonotype was seen a few times. The V gene is TRBV27, the J gene TRBJ1-1; 7 bases fit TRBD1. Unmatched junction bases numbered 7, after V lost 3 bases and J lost 3 bases. The germline V gene has CDR1 MNHEY and CDR2 SMNVEV (reference sequence). The CDR3 runs to 15 residues. The DNA for the CDR3 is TGTGCCAGCAGTTTCCTCCCCAGGGGGGACACTGAAGCTTTCTTT. It codes for CASSFLPRGDTEAFF.

The chain recombines TRBV25-1 with TRBJ2-1; 15 bases are shared with TRBD2. In germline, CDR1 is MGHDK, CDR2 SYGVNS. The CDR3 is 19 residues long. The V gene end was trimmed by 3 bases and the J gene end by 5 bases; junction bases not matched to a gene: 11. The CDR3 region has the DNA TGTGCCAGCAGTGAGCTGGGACTAGCGGGAGGCGGTGAAAACAATGAGCAGTTCTTC. Protein product: CASSELGLAGGGENNEQFF.

V is TRBV20-1 and J is TRBJ2-3; 9 nucleotides align to TRBD2. In germline, CDR1 is DFQATT, CDR2 SNEGSKA (reference sequence). The CDR3 contains 15 residues. V was clipped by 6 bases and J by 1 base; unmatched bases: 8. Here the CDR3 DNA reads TGCAGTGCGGATGGCGAGCGGGGGGGCACAGATACGCAGTATTTT. Translating it yields CSADGERGGTDTQYF.

This clonotype occurred many times. V usage is TRBV28 and J usage is TRBJ1-2; 8 bases map to TRBD1. The CDR3 extends over 12 amino acids. CDR1 MDHEN and CDR2 SYDVKM come from the germline V gene. V shed 6 bases, J shed 7 bases, and the junction held 4 bases outside the gene matches. The CDR3 DNA sequence: TGTGCCAGCAGGACAACAGGGGGTGGCTACACCTTC. Amino acids: CASRTTGGGYTF.

This clonotype was counted only a few times. This chain links TRBV28 with TRBJ2-2; perhaps D is TRBD1 or TRBD2 (6 bases each). The V end lost 3 bases, the J end lost 5 bases, and 16 bases lay between the germline ends. The germline gives CDR1 MDHEN, CDR2 SYDVKM. This CDR3 contains 16 residues. CDR3 DNA: TGTGCCAGCAGTTTGCCCGGGGGACAACGGACCGGGGAGCTGTTTTTT. Translating gives CASSLPGGQRTGELFF.

This clonotype was counted only a few times. This rearrangement joins TRBV15 to TRBJ1-2; D unclear. Germline V gene data show CDR1 as LNHNV and CDR2 as YYDKDF (reference sequence). The CDR3 is made up of 14 amino acids. V lost 0 bases to trimming and J lost 7 bases, with 12 bases between them. In DNA form, the CDR3 reads TGTGCCACCAGCAGAGATCTCGACTTAGGTGGCTACACCTTC. This sequence encodes CATSRDLDLGGYTF.

This clonotype has at least ten counts. V usage is TRBV20-1 and J usage is TRBJ1-2; a possible D gene is TRBD1 (6 bases). The CDR3 length is 13 residues. Per germline, CDR1 DFQATT and CDR2 SNEGSKA (reference sequence). V gave up 4 bases and J gave up 3 bases, with 12 bases separating them. CDR3 sequence reads: CSATRTADYGYTF. The CDR3 DNA sequence: TGCAGTGCTACCCGGACAGCCGACTATGGCTACACCTTC.

This clonotype was detected a few times. The gene calls are TRBV20-1 and TRBJ1-2; D is unresolved. The V and J ends lost 0 bases and 3 bases respectively, with 5 bases between them. Germline CDR1 is DFQATT and CDR2 is SNEGSKA (reference sequence). The CDR3 loop spans 12 amino acids. The CDR3 region is CSARDDYYGYTF. CDR3 bases: TGCAGTGCTAGAGATGACTACTATGGCTACACCTTC.

The chain joins TRBV4-3 to TRBJ2-7; TRBD1 matches at 8 bases. Germline V lookup: CDR1 LGHNA, CDR2 YSLEER. CDR3 length: 14 residues. V was pared by 4 bases and J by 6 bases, with 8 bases of the junction left unmatched. The CDR3 is CASSPDRGVREQYF. The CDR3 DNA sequence: TGCGCCAGCAGCCCAGACAGGGGAGTACGCGAGCAGTACTTC.

This clonotype appeared a few times. This chain links TRBV19 with TRBJ1-5, with 8 bases matching TRBD1. Germline V lookup: CDR1 LNHDA, CDR2 SQIVND (reference sequence). The CDR3 covers 14 residues. V lost 5 bases to trimming and J lost 5 bases; unmatched junction nucleotides: 5. The CDR3 DNA reads as TGTGCCAGTAGTCCTCGGACAGGGTATCAGCCCCAGCATTTT. Amino acid sequence: CASSPRTGYQPQHF.

In this sample, this clonotype turned up many times. The chain has TRBV20-1 and TRBJ1-5; 7 nucleotides align to TRBD1. Trimming cost V 6 bases and J 3 bases; bases outside gene matches: 5. CDR3 length: 13 amino acids. The V gene's germline CDR1 is DFQATT and CDR2 SNEGSKA (reference sequence). The CDR3 protein is CSAAGTANQPQHF. Written as DNA, the CDR3 is TGCAGTGCAGCCGGGACAGCCAATCAGCCCCAGCATTTT.

This rearrangement joins TRBV12-3 or TRBV12-4 to TRBJ1-6; 7 positions match TRBD1. The CDR3 runs to 13 residues. V lost 4 bases and J lost 17; bases outside the gene matches: 11. This chain's CDR3 is CASSSQGMTDIHF. The CDR3 bases are TGTGCCAGCAGTTCACAGGGGATGACGGATATCCACTTT.

Worth noting for this clonotype: Being one base from a much bigger clone, this may be a read error. The chain is built from TRBV20-1 and TRBJ2-1; 13 nucleotides match TRBD2. Germline V gene data show CDR1 as DFQATT and CDR2 as SNEGSKA (reference sequence). Losses at the gene ends were 7 bases for V and 13 bases for J; bases not matched to a gene: 10. The CDR3 runs to 13 residues. CDR3 residues: CSVELAGGLGQFF. In DNA form, the CDR3 reads TGCAGTGTTGAACTAGCGGGGGGGCTAGGACAGTTCTTC.

The sample holds many counts of this clonotype. V is TRBV20-1 and J is TRBJ2-5; the D is unclear. The CDR3 runs 14 residues. V dropped 0 bases and J dropped 4 bases, with 12 bases sitting between them. The germline CDR1 and CDR2 sequences are DFQATT and SNEGSKA (reference sequence). CDR3 amino acids: CSARDHRLSETQYF. DNA for the CDR3: TGCAGTGCTAGAGATCATAGGTTATCAGAGACCCAGTACTTC.

V is TRBV6-1 and J is TRBJ2-5; tentative D call: TRBD2 (5 bases). The CDR3 loop spans 14 amino acids. V shed 4 bases and J shed 5 bases, with 14 bases lying between them. CDR1 and CDR2 (germline): MNHNS, SASEGT. Here the CDR3 DNA reads TGTGCCAGCAGTGCCTATCCGGGGTCGGAGACCCAGTACTTC. It is translated as CASSAYPGSETQYF.